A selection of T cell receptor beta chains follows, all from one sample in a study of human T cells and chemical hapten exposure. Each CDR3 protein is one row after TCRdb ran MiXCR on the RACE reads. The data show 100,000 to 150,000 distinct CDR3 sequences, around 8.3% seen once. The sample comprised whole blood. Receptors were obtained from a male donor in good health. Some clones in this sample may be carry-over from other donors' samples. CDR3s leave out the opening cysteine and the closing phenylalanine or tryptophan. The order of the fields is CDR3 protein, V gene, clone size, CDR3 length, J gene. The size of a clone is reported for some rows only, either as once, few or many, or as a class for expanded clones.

ASSESNLNEQF	TRBV10-2	.	11	TRBJ2-1
ASSRLVEGQETQY	TRBV4-2	few	13	TRBJ2-5
SADVAGRSYNEQF	TRBV20-1	.	13	TRBJ2-1
ASSEAWWLAGANEQF	TRBV2	many	15	TRBJ2-1
ASSQPTGGTEAF	TRBV4-1	few	12	TRBJ1-1
ASSLIMGYNEQF	TRBV11-2	few	12	TRBJ2-1
ASSLGVAGGPPDTQY	TRBV11-2	many	15	TRBJ2-3
ASSQDRGERSPLH	TRBV4-3	.	13	TRBJ1-6
ASSQAGESSYNEQF	TRBV4-1	few	14	TRBJ2-1
SASMDRAAGNTIY	TRBV20-1	many	13	TRBJ1-3
ASSFGRGNSPLH	TRBV12-3/TRBV12-4	many	12	TRBJ1-6
SARTSGDYNEQF	TRBV20-1	few	12	TRBJ2-1
SASGTTNTEAF	TRBV20-1	.	11	TRBJ1-1
ASSLTGRLAGIDEQF	TRBV18	.	15	TRBJ2-1
ATSRDSVSGANVLT	TRBV15	many	14	TRBJ2-6
ASSQEAKVTYEQY	TRBV4-3	many	13	TRBJ2-7
ASSLSSGGAQETQY	TRBV7-2	.	14	TRBJ2-5
ASSPGERGLRAYGYT	TRBV12-3/TRBV12-4	.	15	TRBJ1-2
ASSSRDRPQETQY	TRBV9	few	13	TRBJ2-5
ASANDRAYEKLF	TRBV12-5	many	12	TRBJ1-4
ASSRGTVASYEQY	TRBV4-2	.	13	TRBJ2-7
ASGLVPHEQY	TRBV12-5	many	10	TRBJ2-7
ASGLAGGRADTQY	TRBV25-1	many	13	TRBJ2-3
ASGFWGQGNTIY	TRBV13	.	12	TRBJ1-3
ATNRADNLNQPQH	TRBV15	.	13	TRBJ1-5
ATSRRQGATEAF	TRBV15	many	12	TRBJ1-1
SFTQGRAGELF	TRBV29-1	few	11	TRBJ2-2
ASSFRGQGADTQY	TRBV5-4	many	13	TRBJ2-3
ASSLWEGASSYEQY	TRBV7-2	.	14	TRBJ2-7
ASSSPGHSNQPQH	TRBV6-6	few	13	TRBJ1-5
SARRGGHDNSPLH	TRBV20-1	many	13	TRBJ1-6
ASSLDRGRPELF	TRBV7-8	few	12	TRBJ2-2
ASTAVGEQGGQY	TRBV12-3/TRBV12-4	few	12	TRBJ2-7
SASPGQTSNSPLH	TRBV20-1	.	13	TRBJ1-6
ASSQDWGSGGGELF	TRBV4-2	.	14	TRBJ2-2
SARVGTGNTEAF	TRBV20-1	few	12	TRBJ1-1
ASSPGQGRGTNEQF	TRBV5-1	.	14	TRBJ2-1
ASSFGQGDQPQH	TRBV11-2	many	12	TRBJ1-5
ASSPNPQAEGYT	TRBV18	many	12	TRBJ1-2
ASTRQNTGELF	TRBV12-3/TRBV12-4	many	11	TRBJ2-2
ASSLRDYTEAF	TRBV27	.	11	TRBJ1-1
ASSVGPTAYGANVLT	TRBV9	few	15	TRBJ2-6
ASSPGAGNTQY	TRBV18	.	11	TRBJ2-3
AWSVHVGARTGELF	TRBV30	.	14	TRBJ2-2
ASSGSASGELF	TRBV7-7	few	11	TRBJ2-2
ASSLGSTSSYEQY	TRBV5-1	.	13	TRBJ2-7
ASREGFVGNFNEQF	TRBV6-5	.	14	TRBJ2-1
AISGLAGTGELF	TRBV10-3	.	12	TRBJ2-2
ASIRQRTEAF	TRBV7-2	few	10	TRBJ1-1
ASSDTRGSTDTQY	TRBV6-4	many	13	TRBJ2-3
ASSWSRGRGHNEQF	TRBV19	many	14	TRBJ2-1
ASSLPQMNTEAF	TRBV5-1	many	12	TRBJ1-1
ASSGQGAATEAF	TRBV10-1	many	12	TRBJ1-1
ASSGHSLNSGELF	TRBV6-1	few	13	TRBJ2-2